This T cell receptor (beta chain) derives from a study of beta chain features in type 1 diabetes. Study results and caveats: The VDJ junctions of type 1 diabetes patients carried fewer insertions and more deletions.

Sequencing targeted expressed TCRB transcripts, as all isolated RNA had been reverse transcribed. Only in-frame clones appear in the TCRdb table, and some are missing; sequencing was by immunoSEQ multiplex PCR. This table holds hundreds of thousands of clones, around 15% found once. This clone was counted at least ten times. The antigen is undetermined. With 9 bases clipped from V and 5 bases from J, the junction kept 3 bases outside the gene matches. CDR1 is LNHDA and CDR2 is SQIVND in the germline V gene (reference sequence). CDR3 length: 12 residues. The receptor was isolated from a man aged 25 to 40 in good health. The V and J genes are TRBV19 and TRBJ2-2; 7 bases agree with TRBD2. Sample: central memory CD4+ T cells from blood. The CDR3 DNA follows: TGTGCCAGATCAGCGGGAACCGGGGAGCTGTTTTTT. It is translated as CARSAGTGELFF.